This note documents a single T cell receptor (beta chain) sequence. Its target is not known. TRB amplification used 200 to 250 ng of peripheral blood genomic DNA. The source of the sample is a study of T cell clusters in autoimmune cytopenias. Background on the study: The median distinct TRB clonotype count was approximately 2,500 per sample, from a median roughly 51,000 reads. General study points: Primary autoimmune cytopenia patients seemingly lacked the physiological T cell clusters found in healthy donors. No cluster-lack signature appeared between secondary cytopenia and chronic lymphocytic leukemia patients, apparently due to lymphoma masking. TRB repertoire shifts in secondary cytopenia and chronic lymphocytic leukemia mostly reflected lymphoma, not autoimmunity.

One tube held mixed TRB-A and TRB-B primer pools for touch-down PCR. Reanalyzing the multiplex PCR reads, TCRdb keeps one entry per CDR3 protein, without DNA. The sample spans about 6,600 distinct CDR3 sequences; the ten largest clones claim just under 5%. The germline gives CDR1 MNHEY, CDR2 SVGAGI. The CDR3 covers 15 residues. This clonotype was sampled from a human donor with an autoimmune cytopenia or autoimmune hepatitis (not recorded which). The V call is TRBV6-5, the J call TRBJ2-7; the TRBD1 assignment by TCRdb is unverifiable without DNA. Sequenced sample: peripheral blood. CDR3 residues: CASSHHRTGGVEQYF.